This T cell receptor beta chain was documented in a study of cytomegalovirus exposure and HLA in healthy donors. The CDR3 is 14 amino acids. Germline V CDR1 and CDR2: MNHEY, SVGAGI. Trimming at V came to 4 bases and at J to 9 bases, leaving 8 bases not matched to a gene. Amplification used 60 Vbeta primers and 13 Jbeta primers. TCRdb's table, derived via immunoSEQ multiplex PCR, lists solely in-frame clones and lacks some. The table records about 160,000 clones, around 80% of them present only once. A note on this clone: What it binds is unknown.

Overall study results and limits: A later analysis associated some 16,000 TCR beta sequences with HLA alleles at a 0.05 false discovery rate. Earlier findings revealed that most TCR beta V segments proved productive either about 87% or about 30% of the time.

The J gene is TRBJ2-4, the V gene TRBV6-5; TRBD2 agrees at 8 bases. The TCR originated in a man aged 35-49 years in good health and CMV-seronegative. The specimen sequenced was PBMCs. The CDR3 DNA reads TGTGCCAGCAGTTCCCCCGGGGGGGCCGGCATTCAGTACTTC. This gives the protein CASSSPGGAGIQYF.